This is a list of T cell receptor beta chains from one sample in a study of cytomegalovirus exposure and HLA in healthy donors. TCRdb's table, derived via immunoSEQ multiplex PCR, lists solely in-frame clones and lacks some. The sample has some 130,000 clones, around 80% seen once. Sequences were obtained from PBMCs. Every receptor here comes from a young man in good health. The CDR3 runs from the conserved cysteine through the conserved F or W. The order of the fields is D gene, J gene, clone size, V gene, CDR3 protein, CDR3 DNA. D genes are given only for firm matches. For some rows the clone size is stated as once, few or many, or as a class when expanded; others skip it.

d_call: .
j_call: TRBJ2-7
clone_size: .
v_call: TRBV21-1
cdr3_aa: CASSKATGVAYEQYF
cdr3_nt: TGTGCCAGCAGCAAAGCCACGGGGGTTGCCTACGAGCAGTACTTC

d_call: TRBD2
j_call: TRBJ2-4
clone_size: once
v_call: TRBV28
cdr3_aa: CASSLFGVGGGPKNIQYF
cdr3_nt: TGTGCCAGCAGTTTATTTGGGGTGGGGGGGGGTCCCAAAAACATTCAGTACTTC

d_call: TRBD1
j_call: TRBJ1-6
clone_size: .
v_call: TRBV28
cdr3_aa: CAVRDRSNSPLHF
cdr3_nt: TGTGCCGTCCGGGACAGGAGCAATTCACCCCTCCACTTT

d_call: .
j_call: TRBJ2-4
clone_size: .
v_call: TRBV28
cdr3_aa: CASSSPLVYREEGKNIQYF
cdr3_nt: TGTGCCAGCAGTTCCCCCCTAGTGTATAGGGAGGAAGGCAAAAACATTCAGTACTTC

d_call: .
j_call: TRBJ1-1
clone_size: .
v_call: TRBV5-6
cdr3_aa: CASGGVATEAFF
cdr3_nt: TGTGCCAGCGGAGGGGTGGCCACTGAAGCTTTCTTT

d_call: .
j_call: TRBJ1-2
clone_size: .
v_call: TRBV4-1
cdr3_aa: CASSQDRPAGLGGGYTF
cdr3_nt: TGCGCCAGCAGCCAAGATCGCCCCGCGGGGCTGGGGGGTGGCTACACCTTC

d_call: .
j_call: TRBJ1-3
clone_size: .
v_call: TRBV28
cdr3_aa: CASTRGSGNTIYF
cdr3_nt: TGTGCCAGCACCAGGGGCTCTGGAAACACCATATATTTT

d_call: TRBD1
j_call: TRBJ2-5
clone_size: .
v_call: TRBV15
cdr3_aa: CATSRDRGETQYF
cdr3_nt: TGTGCCACCAGCAGGGACAGGGGGGAGACCCAGTACTTC

d_call: .
j_call: TRBJ2-1
clone_size: .
v_call: TRBV9
cdr3_aa: CASSTPGGTPYNEQFF
cdr3_nt: TGTGCCAGCAGCACCCCTGGCGGAACACCCTACAATGAGCAGTTCTTC

d_call: .
j_call: TRBJ2-2
clone_size: few
v_call: TRBV11-2
cdr3_aa: CASSLGGLNTGELFF
cdr3_nt: TGTGCCAGCAGCTTAGGGGGCTTGAACACCGGGGAGCTGTTTTTT

d_call: .
j_call: TRBJ2-1
clone_size: .
v_call: TRBV2
cdr3_aa: CASSGRGNPIYNEQFF
cdr3_nt: TGTGCCAGCAGTGGGCGGGGTAACCCTATTTACAATGAGCAGTTCTTC

d_call: .
j_call: TRBJ1-5
clone_size: .
v_call: TRBV11-2
cdr3_aa: CASSPQQGQPQHF
cdr3_nt: TGTGCCAGCAGCCCCCAGCAGGGTCAGCCCCAGCATTTT

d_call: .
j_call: TRBJ2-7
clone_size: few
v_call: TRBV4-1
cdr3_aa: CASSQHTSSPSYEQYF
cdr3_nt: TGCGCCAGCAGCCAACATACTAGCTCCCCTTCCTACGAGCAGTACTTC

d_call: .
j_call: TRBJ1-3
clone_size: .
v_call: TRBV13
cdr3_aa: CASSLEVVAGNTIYF
cdr3_nt: TGTGCCAGCAGCCTCGAGGTTGTCGCTGGAAACACCATATATTTT

d_call: .
j_call: TRBJ1-6
clone_size: .
v_call: TRBV4-3
cdr3_aa: CASSQGEERPLHF
cdr3_nt: TGCGCCAGCAGCCAAGGCGAGGAACGGCCCCTCCACTTT

d_call: TRBD1
j_call: TRBJ2-1
clone_size: .
v_call: TRBV27
cdr3_aa: CASRFRDRVNNEQFF
cdr3_nt: TGTGCCAGCAGGTTTCGGGACAGGGTAAACAATGAGCAGTTCTTC

d_call: .
j_call: TRBJ2-5
clone_size: .
v_call: TRBV6-1
cdr3_aa: CASSPGWQETQYF
cdr3_nt: TGTGCCAGCAGCCCCGGGTGGCAAGAGACCCAGTACTTC

d_call: .
j_call: TRBJ2-2
clone_size: .
v_call: TRBV7-6
cdr3_aa: CASSPQLVGTGELFF
cdr3_nt: TGTGCCAGCAGCCCCCAGCTAGTAGGCACCGGGGAGCTGTTTTTT

d_call: .
j_call: TRBJ2-7
clone_size: .
v_call: TRBV5-6
cdr3_aa: CASSLAPDYEQYF
cdr3_nt: TGTGCCAGCAGCTTGGCGCCAGACTACGAGCAGTACTTC

d_call: TRBD2
j_call: TRBJ2-3
clone_size: .
v_call: TRBV11-2
cdr3_aa: CASSQGRRLAGSRGDTQYF
cdr3_nt: TGTGCCAGCAGCCAGGGGAGAAGACTAGCGGGGTCGAGAGGAGATACGCAGTATTTT

d_call: TRBD2
j_call: TRBJ2-7
clone_size: .
v_call: TRBV6-4
cdr3_aa: CASSEREGSYEQYF
cdr3_nt: TGTGCCAGCAGTGAGCGGGAGGGCTCCTACGAGCAGTACTTC

d_call: .
j_call: TRBJ2-1
clone_size: .
v_call: TRBV6-4
cdr3_aa: CASSDSGRGDYNEQFF
cdr3_nt: TGTGCCAGCAGTGACTCGGGCAGGGGTGACTACAATGAGCAGTTCTTC

d_call: TRBD2
j_call: TRBJ2-7
clone_size: .
v_call: TRBV4-1
cdr3_aa: CASSQVEGGAHYEQYF
cdr3_nt: TGCGCCAGCAGCCAAGTAGAGGGAGGGGCCCACTACGAGCAGTACTTC

d_call: .
j_call: TRBJ1-5
clone_size: .
v_call: TRBV27
cdr3_aa: CASSFNSNQPQHF
cdr3_nt: TGTGCCAGCAGTTTCAATAGCAATCAGCCCCAGCATTTT

d_call: TRBD1
j_call: TRBJ1-4
clone_size: few
v_call: TRBV4-1
cdr3_aa: CASSRAQGAANEKLFF
cdr3_nt: TGCGCCAGCAGCCGAGCTCAGGGGGCGGCTAATGAAAAACTGTTTTTT

d_call: TRBD1
j_call: TRBJ2-1
clone_size: .
v_call: TRBV18
cdr3_aa: CASSKGQGRNEQFF
cdr3_nt: TGTGCCAGCTCAAAGGGACAGGGGCGGAATGAGCAGTTCTTC

d_call: TRBD1
j_call: TRBJ1-5
clone_size: .
v_call: TRBV7-9
cdr3_aa: CASSLTGGKGQPQHF
cdr3_nt: TGTGCCAGCAGCTTGACAGGGGGCAAGGGGCAGCCCCAGCATTTT

d_call: TRBD1
j_call: TRBJ2-2
clone_size: .
v_call: TRBV9
cdr3_aa: CASSVARQGNTGELFF
cdr3_nt: TGTGCCAGCAGCGTAGCCCGACAGGGGAACACCGGGGAGCTGTTTTTT

d_call: TRBD1
j_call: TRBJ2-1
clone_size: .
v_call: TRBV5-1
cdr3_aa: CASTELPGQYYNEQFF
cdr3_nt: TGCGCCAGCACCGAGCTTCCGGGACAGTATTACAATGAGCAGTTCTTC

d_call: TRBD2
j_call: TRBJ2-7
clone_size: .
v_call: TRBV9
cdr3_aa: CASSGGGGDEQYF
cdr3_nt: TGTGCCAGCAGCGGGGGGGGAGGAGACGAGCAGTACTTC

d_call: TRBD1
j_call: TRBJ1-3
clone_size: .
v_call: TRBV5-4
cdr3_aa: CASSADRGPGNTIYF
cdr3_nt: TGTGCCAGCAGCGCAGACAGGGGTCCTGGAAACACCATATATTTT

d_call: .
j_call: TRBJ2-1
clone_size: .
v_call: TRBV27
cdr3_aa: CASGGGNEQFF
cdr3_nt: TGTGCCAGCGGGGGAGGCAATGAGCAGTTCTTC

d_call: TRBD2
j_call: TRBJ2-3
clone_size: .
v_call: TRBV9
cdr3_aa: CASSPSGGGADTQYF
cdr3_nt: TGTGCCAGCAGCCCTAGCGGGGGAGGTGCAGATACGCAGTATTTT

d_call: TRBD1
j_call: TRBJ2-1
clone_size: .
v_call: TRBV6-5
cdr3_aa: CASSYSGTGNEQFF
cdr3_nt: TGTGCCAGCAGTTACTCTGGGACAGGAAATGAGCAGTTCTTC

d_call: TRBD1
j_call: TRBJ1-2
clone_size: .
v_call: TRBV11-2
cdr3_aa: CASSLGLTGVRYGYTF
cdr3_nt: TGTGCCAGCAGCTTAGGGCTGACAGGGGTTCGATATGGCTACACCTTC

d_call: .
j_call: TRBJ2-5
clone_size: many
v_call: TRBV6-1
cdr3_aa: CASSESGGTMETQYF
cdr3_nt: TGTGCCAGCAGTGAAAGTGGAGGGACCATGGAGACCCAGTACTTC

d_call: TRBD1
j_call: TRBJ1-4
clone_size: .
v_call: TRBV2
cdr3_aa: CASLRTGEGSTNEKLFF
cdr3_nt: TGTGCCAGTTTAAGGACAGGGGAGGGATCAACTAATGAAAAACTGTTTTTT

d_call: TRBD1
j_call: TRBJ2-2
clone_size: few
v_call: TRBV13
cdr3_aa: CASSGGRTGTQNTGELFF
cdr3_nt: TGTGCCAGCAGCGGAGGCAGGACAGGGACACAAAACACCGGGGAGCTGTTTTTT

d_call: TRBD2
j_call: TRBJ2-1
clone_size: few
v_call: TRBV11-2
cdr3_aa: CASSSLAGGYNEQFF
cdr3_nt: TGTGCCAGCAGCTCTTTAGCGGGCGGATACAATGAGCAGTTCTTC

d_call: TRBD1
j_call: TRBJ1-2
clone_size: .
v_call: TRBV5-1
cdr3_aa: CASRAGTGNQGYTF
cdr3_nt: TGCGCCAGCAGGGCCGGGACAGGGAATCAGGGCTACACCTTC

d_call: .
j_call: TRBJ1-5
clone_size: .
v_call: TRBV19
cdr3_aa: CASSTQGNQPQHF
cdr3_nt: TGTGCCAGTAGTACTCAGGGAAATCAGCCCCAGCATTTT

d_call: TRBD1
j_call: TRBJ2-5
clone_size: .
v_call: TRBV11-2
cdr3_aa: CASSLDTDRDQETQYF
cdr3_nt: TGTGCCAGCAGCTTAGATACCGACAGGGACCAAGAGACCCAGTACTTC

d_call: TRBD2
j_call: TRBJ2-7
clone_size: .
v_call: TRBV18
cdr3_aa: CASSPLLAGSSYEQYF
cdr3_nt: TGTGCCAGCTCGCCCTTACTAGCGGGTAGCTCCTACGAGCAGTACTTC

d_call: TRBD2
j_call: TRBJ2-7
clone_size: .
v_call: TRBV30
cdr3_aa: CAWSLGEGREGRPYEQYF
cdr3_nt: TGTGCCTGGAGTCTCGGCGAGGGGCGGGAGGGAAGACCTTACGAGCAGTACTTC

d_call: TRBD1
j_call: TRBJ1-4
clone_size: .
v_call: TRBV19
cdr3_aa: CASRNRGRDEKLFF
cdr3_nt: TGTGCCAGTAGGAACAGGGGAAGGGATGAAAAACTGTTTTTT

d_call: .
j_call: TRBJ2-7
clone_size: .
v_call: TRBV5-1
cdr3_aa: CASSLLQAYEQYF
cdr3_nt: TGCGCCAGCAGCTTGCTCCAGGCCTACGAGCAGTACTTC

d_call: .
j_call: TRBJ1-1
clone_size: .
v_call: TRBV7-3
cdr3_aa: CASSATGYTEAFF
cdr3_nt: TGTGCCAGCAGCGCTACCGGGTACACTGAAGCTTTCTTT

d_call: .
j_call: TRBJ1-2
clone_size: .
v_call: TRBV5-6
cdr3_aa: CASSLALYSGPRRGYTF
cdr3_nt: TGTGCCAGCAGCTTGGCTCTCTATTCCGGGCCCCGGAGGGGCTACACCTTC

d_call: .
j_call: TRBJ1-1
clone_size: .
v_call: TRBV25-1
cdr3_aa: CASSEYKFETAMNTEAFF
cdr3_nt: TGTGCCAGCAGTGAATATAAGTTCGAGACAGCAATGAACACTGAAGCTTTCTTT

d_call: TRBD1
j_call: TRBJ1-2
clone_size: .
v_call: TRBV4-3
cdr3_aa: CASSRDSNYGYTF
cdr3_nt: TGCGCCAGCAGCCGGGACAGTAACTATGGCTACACCTTC

d_call: .
j_call: TRBJ1-2
clone_size: .
v_call: TRBV11-3
cdr3_aa: CASSDDRNKGYTF
cdr3_nt: TGTGCCAGCAGCGATGACAGGAACAAGGGCTACACCTTC

d_call: .
j_call: TRBJ2-7
clone_size: .
v_call: TRBV14
cdr3_aa: CASSQVGVKQYF
cdr3_nt: TGTGCCAGCAGCCAAGTCGGAGTCAAGCAGTACTTC

d_call: TRBD2
j_call: TRBJ2-7
clone_size: .
v_call: TRBV18
cdr3_aa: CASSPGRGGSYEQYF
cdr3_nt: TGTGCCAGCTCCCCCGGGAGGGGAGGCTCCTACGAGCAGTACTTC